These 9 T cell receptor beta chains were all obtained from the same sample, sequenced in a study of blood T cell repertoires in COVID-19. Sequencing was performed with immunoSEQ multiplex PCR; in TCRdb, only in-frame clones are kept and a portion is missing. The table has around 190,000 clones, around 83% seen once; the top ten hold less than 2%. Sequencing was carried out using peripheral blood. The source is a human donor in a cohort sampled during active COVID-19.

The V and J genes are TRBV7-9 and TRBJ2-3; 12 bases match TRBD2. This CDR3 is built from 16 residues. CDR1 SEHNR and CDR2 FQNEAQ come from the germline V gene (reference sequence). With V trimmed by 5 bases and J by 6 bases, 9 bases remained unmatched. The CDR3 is CASSLTSGGPGDTQYF. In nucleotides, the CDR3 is TGTGCCAGCAGCCTTACTAGCGGGGGGCCAGGGGATACGCAGTATTTT.

The CDR3, as DNA: TGCGCCAGCAGCTTGCCCAGCGCCGGAAACACCATATATTTT. This encodes CASSLPSAGNTIYF. This chain uses TRBV5-1 with TRBJ1-3; D unclear. Trimming removed 1 base at V and 4 bases at J, with 9 bases between. This CDR3 spans 14 amino acids. The germline V gene encodes CDR1 SGHRS and CDR2 YFSETQ.

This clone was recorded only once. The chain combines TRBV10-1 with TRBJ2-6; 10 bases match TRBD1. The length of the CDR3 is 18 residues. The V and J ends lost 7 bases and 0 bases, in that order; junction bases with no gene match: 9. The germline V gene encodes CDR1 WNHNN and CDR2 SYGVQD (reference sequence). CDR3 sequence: CASNDGRDRGSGANVLTF. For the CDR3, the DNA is TGCGCCAGCAATGATGGACGGGACAGGGGCTCTGGGGCCAACGTCCTGACTTTC.

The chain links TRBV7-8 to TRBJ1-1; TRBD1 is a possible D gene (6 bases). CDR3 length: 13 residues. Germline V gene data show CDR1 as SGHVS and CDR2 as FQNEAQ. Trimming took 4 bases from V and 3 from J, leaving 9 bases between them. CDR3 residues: CASSWDIDTEAFF. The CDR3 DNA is TGTGCCAGCAGCTGGGACATTGACACTGAAGCTTTCTTT.

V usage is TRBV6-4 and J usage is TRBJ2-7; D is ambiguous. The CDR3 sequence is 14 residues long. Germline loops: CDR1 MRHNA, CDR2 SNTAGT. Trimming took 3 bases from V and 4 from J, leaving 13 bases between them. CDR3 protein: CASSEVRNVYEQYF. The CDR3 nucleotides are TGTGCCAGCAGTGAGGTGAGGAACGTTTACGAGCAGTACTTC.

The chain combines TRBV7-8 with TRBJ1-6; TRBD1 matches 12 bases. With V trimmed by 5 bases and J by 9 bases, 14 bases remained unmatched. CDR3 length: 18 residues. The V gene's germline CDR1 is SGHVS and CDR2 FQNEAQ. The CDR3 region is CASSPGGGQGASGSPLHF. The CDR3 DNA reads TGTGCCAGCAGCCCCGGGGGGGGACAGGGGGCATCAGGTTCACCCCTCCACTTT. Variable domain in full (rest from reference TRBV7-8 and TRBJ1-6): GAGVSQSPRYKVAKRGQDVALRCDPISGHVSLFWYQQALGQGPEFLTYFQNEAQLDKSGLPSDRFFAERPEGSVSTLKIQRTQQEDSAVYLCASSPGGGQGASGSPLHFGNGTRLTVT.

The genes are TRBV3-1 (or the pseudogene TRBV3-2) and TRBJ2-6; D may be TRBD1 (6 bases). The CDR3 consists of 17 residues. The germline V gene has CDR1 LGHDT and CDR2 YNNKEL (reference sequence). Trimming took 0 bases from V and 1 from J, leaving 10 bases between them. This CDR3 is CASSQDSTGSGANVLTF. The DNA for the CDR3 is TGTGCCAGCAGCCAAGACTCCACAGGGTCTGGGGCCAACGTCCTGACTTTC.

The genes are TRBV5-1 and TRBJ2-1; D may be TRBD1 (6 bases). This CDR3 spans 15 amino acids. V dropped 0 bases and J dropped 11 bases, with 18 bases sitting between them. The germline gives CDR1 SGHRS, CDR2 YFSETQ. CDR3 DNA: TGCGCCAGCAGCTTGGGGGACATCCCTGATGTGAAGCAGTTCTTC. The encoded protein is CASSLGDIPDVKQFF.

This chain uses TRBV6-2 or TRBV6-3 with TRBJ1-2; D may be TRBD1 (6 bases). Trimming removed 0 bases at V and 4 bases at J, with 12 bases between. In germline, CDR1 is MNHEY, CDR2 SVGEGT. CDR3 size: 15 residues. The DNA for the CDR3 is TGTGCCAGCAGTTACTCCCCGACAGGCTTCTATGGCTACACCTTC. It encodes CASSYSPTGFYGYTF.